These 27 T cell receptor beta chains were all obtained from the same sample, sequenced in a study of Tregs in tolerant kidney transplant recipients. Profiled with immunoSEQ multiplex PCR; TCRdb holds only in-frame clones, not every one. The top ten clones hold about 0.34% of a sample with 75,000 to 85,000 clones, less than 95% of them seen once. Specimen: Tregs from blood, collected before the transplant. The receptors come from a human donor who received a combined kidney and bone marrow transplant.

V usage is TRBV7-2 and J usage is TRBJ2-7, with 9 bases aligning to TRBD2. Per the germline V gene, CDR1 is SGHTA and CDR2 is FQGNSA. This CDR3 is 14 amino acids long. The junction had 3 bases not matched to a gene; V was cut back by 0 bases and J by 6 bases. CDR3 nucleotide sequence: TGTGCCAGCAGCTTAGCCCCACTAGCGGGCGAGCAGTACTTC. Translated: CASSLAPLAGEQYF.

The chain carries TRBV6-5 and TRBJ2-3, with a possible D match to TRBD2 (6 bases). This CDR3 is 16 amino acids long. Trimming left V 4 bases short and J 0 bases short, with 14 bases between. From germline, CDR1 is MNHEY and CDR2 SVGAGI. The CDR3 DNA reads as TGTGCCAGCAGTTCCCACGTAGCGGTGAGCACAGATACGCAGTATTTT. Its protein product is CASSSHVAVSTDTQYF.

The chain combines TRBV28 with TRBJ1-2; D is ambiguous. V was cut by 2 bases and J by 4 bases, with 11 bases left in between. The germline gives CDR1 MDHEN, CDR2 SYDVKM. The CDR3 runs 14 residues. CDR3 loop: CASSLDGSPYGYTF. The CDR3 DNA follows: TGTGCCAGCAGTTTAGATGGCAGCCCCTATGGCTACACCTTC.

The J gene is TRBJ1-2, the V gene TRBV5-4; TRBD1 aligns across 7 bases. V shed 4 bases and J 7 bases; nucleotides not matched to a gene: 16. This CDR3 comprises 16 residues. From germline, CDR1 is SGHNT and CDR2 YYREEE (reference sequence). The DNA for the CDR3 is TGTGCCAGCAGCCCAGAAACCGGACAGGCGGGAGGTGGCTACACCTTC. As protein: CASSPETGQAGGGYTF.

The V call is TRBV11-2, the J call TRBJ2-2; the D is unclear. The CDR3 totals 17 residues. V lost 1 base and J 2 bases, leaving 14 bases between the germline ends. Germline assignment: CDR1 SGHAT and CDR2 FQNNGV. The CDR3 is CASSLVAPRTNTGELFF. In DNA, the CDR3 is TGTGCCAGCAGCTTAGTAGCTCCGAGAACAAACACCGGGGAGCTGTTTTTT.

The J gene is TRBJ2-7, the V gene TRBV6-1; D possibly uses TRBD1 or TRBD2 (5 bases each). The CDR3 consists of 14 residues. Germline V gene sequence: CDR1 MNHNS, CDR2 SASEGT. Trimming removed 6 bases at V and 6 bases at J, with 18 bases between. This CDR3 is CASRKPGALGEQYF. CDR3 coding DNA: TGTGCCAGCAGAAAACCCGGGGCTCTGGGCGAGCAGTACTTC.

The V call is TRBV2, the J call TRBJ1-3, with 7 bases matching TRBD1. This CDR3 comprises 15 residues. Per germline, CDR1 SNHLY and CDR2 FYNNEI. V shed 9 bases, J shed 0 bases, and the junction held 8 bases outside the gene matches. The CDR3 sequence is CASQAGTVSGNTIYF. DNA of the CDR3: TGTGCCAGTCAAGCAGGGACAGTCTCTGGAAACACCATATATTTT.

CDR3 DNA: TGTGCCTGGAGTGTGGGGACAGGCACTGAAGCTTTCTTT. Protein sequence: CAWSVGTGTEAFF. The chain couples TRBV30 to TRBJ1-1, with 8 bases identical to TRBD1. Germline trimming cut 0 bases from V and 4 bases from J; bases unmatched to any gene: 1. The CDR3 loop spans 13 amino acids. Germline lookup yields CDR1 GTSNPN and CDR2 SVGIG (reference sequence).

The chain carries TRBV7-9 and TRBJ2-7; D is perhaps TRBD1 (5 bases). The CDR3 has 17 amino acids. Germline V CDR1 and CDR2: SEHNR, FQNEAQ (reference sequence). Trimming removed 1 base at V and 3 bases at J, with 19 bases between. CDR3 nucleotides: TGTGCCAGCAGCTTAGGGGTCGGGCAGGGCCCCTTCTACGAGCAGTACTTC. Translating gives CASSLGVGQGPFYEQYF.

This chain links TRBV28 with TRBJ2-3; 7 bases are shared with TRBD1. CDR1 MDHEN and CDR2 SYDVKM come from the germline V gene. J gave up 6 bases and V 4 bases, and 10 bases lay outside the gene matches. The length of the CDR3 is 15 residues. The CDR3 nucleotides read TGTGCCAGCAGTTCCACCGACCCCAGGGGGGATACGCAGTATTTT. Its protein is CASSSTDPRGDTQYF.

V usage is TRBV18 and J usage is TRBJ1-2; no reliable D call. The length of the CDR3 is 13 residues. Per germline, CDR1 KGHSH and CDR2 LQKENI. V was trimmed by 2 bases and J by 5 bases, leaving 9 bases between them. For the CDR3, the DNA is TGTGCCAGCTCACCAATCGGTGGATATGGCTACACCTTC. Protein product: CASSPIGGYGYTF. Filled out from reference TRBV18 and TRBJ1-2, the complete variable domain reads NAGVMQNPRHLVRRRGQEARLRCSPMKGHSHVYWYRQLPEEGLKFMVYLQKENIIDESGMPKERFSAEFPKEGPSILRIQQVVRGDSAAYFCASSPIGGYGYTFGSGTRLTVV.

J is TRBJ2-1 and V is TRBV18, with 14 positions matching TRBD2. CDR1 is KGHSH and CDR2 is LQKENI in the germline V gene. V shed 3 bases and J 2 bases; nucleotides not matched to a gene: 12. This CDR3 has 20 residues. DNA of the CDR3: TGTGCCAGCTCACCGCCCCCGGGACTAGCGGGAGACAATACCTACAATGAGCAGTTCTTC. Translating it yields CASSPPPGLAGDNTYNEQFF. Supplemented by reference TRBV18 and TRBJ2-1, the full variable domain reads NAGVMQNPRHLVRRRGQEARLRCSPMKGHSHVYWYRQLPEEGLKFMVYLQKENIIDESGMPKERFSAEFPKEGPSILRIQQVVRGDSAAYFCASSPPPGLAGDNTYNEQFFGPGTRLTVL.

The genes are TRBV5-1 and TRBJ2-5, with 9 positions matching TRBD1. J gave up 4 bases and V 5 bases, and 9 bases lay outside the gene matches. The CDR3 spans 15 residues. CDR1 is SGHRS, CDR2 YFSETQ, per germline. The CDR3 loop is CASRNEGTGIETQYF. CDR3 DNA: TGCGCCAGCAGAAATGAAGGGACAGGGATAGAGACCCAGTACTTC.

This chain links TRBV7-9 with TRBJ1-2; TRBD1 matches 8 bases. The CDR3 contains 15 residues. Germline V gene lookup returns CDR1 SEHNR and CDR2 FQNEAQ (reference sequence). V shed 6 bases, J shed 0 bases, and the junction held 6 bases outside the gene matches. In DNA, the CDR3 is TGTGCCAGCAGGGCAGGACAGGGCGCTAACTATGGCTACACCTTC. This codes for CASRAGQGANYGYTF.

This clone appeared once. The chain couples TRBV5-1 to TRBJ2-7; the D is unclear. With 0 bases removed from V and 0 bases from J, the gap between germline ends came to 7 bases. Germline loops: CDR1 SGHRS, CDR2 YFSETQ. This CDR3 has 14 residues. The CDR3 region is CASSLGWGSYEQYF. The CDR3 DNA sequence: TGCGCCAGCAGCTTGGGATGGGGCTCCTACGAGCAGTACTTC.

The V call is TRBV25-1, the J call TRBJ2-3; possibly TRBD1 or TRBD2 for D (5 bases each). The CDR3 length is 15 residues. V lost 3 bases to trimming and J lost 0 bases, with 10 bases between them. The germline CDR1 and CDR2 sequences are MGHDK and SYGVNS. CDR3 loop: CASSERGGSTDTQYF. The CDR3 nucleotides are TGTGCCAGCAGTGAGAGGGGCGGGAGCACAGATACGCAGTATTTT. Based on the CDR3 plus reference TRBV25-1 and TRBJ2-3, the full variable domain is EADIYQTPRYLVIGTGKKITLECSQTMGHDKMYWYQQDPGMELHLIHYSYGVNSTEKGDLSSESTVSRIRTEHFPLTLESARPSHTSQYLCASSERGGSTDTQYFGPGTRLTVL.

This clone was counted a few times. This chain uses TRBV29-1 with TRBJ1-5; no clear D gene. Between the trimmed V and J ends, which lost 4 bases and 4 bases, there was a span of 8 bases. In germline, CDR1 is SQVTM, CDR2 ANQGSEA. This CDR3 has 12 residues. DNA of the CDR3: TGCAGCGTTGGAGAAGGTAATCAGCCCCAGCATTTT. It is translated as CSVGEGNQPQHF.

In its sample, this clone was seen once. The chain employs TRBV15 and TRBJ2-5, with TRBD1 identical over 7 bases. The V segment lost 1 base and the J segment 2 bases; nucleotides outside the gene matches: 4. CDR3 length equals 15 residues. Germline loops: CDR1 LNHNV, CDR2 YYDKDF (reference sequence). DNA for the CDR3: TGTGCCACCAGCAGAGTTCGCAGGGGGCAAGAGACCCAGTACTTC. Amino acid sequence: CATSRVRRGQETQYF.

The rearrangement joins TRBV28 to TRBJ1-2; D is undetermined. The CDR3 length is 13 residues. The V and J ends lost 6 bases and 5 bases respectively, with 13 bases between them. Germline values: CDR1 MDHEN, CDR2 SYDVKM. The CDR3: CASSRPAPYGYTF. The DNA for the CDR3 is TGTGCCAGCAGCCGACCAGCCCCATATGGCTACACCTTC.

This rearrangement joins TRBV7-2 to TRBJ2-7, with 8 nucleotides matching TRBD2. Germline V lookup: CDR1 SGHTA, CDR2 FQGNSA. The V and J ends lost 2 bases and 6 bases, in that order; junction bases with no gene match: 12. The CDR3 contains 16 residues. CDR3 nucleotides: TGTGCCAGCAGCTTAAGCCCCAGCGGAGCGGGAGCCGAGCAGTACTTC. Its translation: CASSLSPSGAGAEQYF. The variable domain in full, with the rest retrieved from reference TRBV7-2 and TRBJ2-7, is GAGVSQSPSNKVTEKGKDVELRCDPISGHTALYWYRQSLGQGLEFLIYFQGNSAPDKSGLPSDRFSAERTGGSVSTLTIQRTQQEDSAVYLCASSLSPSGAGAEQYFGPGTRLTVT.

The CDR3 is CASKVTGTSKETQYF. As DNA, the CDR3 is TGTGCCAGTAAAGTCACCGGGACTAGTAAAGAGACCCAGTACTTC. The gene calls are TRBV19 and TRBJ2-5; TRBD2 agrees at 8 bases. J gave up 3 bases and V 7 bases, and 10 bases lay outside the gene matches. Germline V CDR1 and CDR2: LNHDA, SQIVND (reference sequence). The CDR3 is 15 amino acids.

This rearrangement joins TRBV10-1 to TRBJ2-5, with 7 bases matching TRBD2. CDR1 is WNHNN and CDR2 is SYGVQD in the germline V gene (reference sequence). The V gene end was trimmed by 2 bases and the J gene end by 5 bases; junction bases not matched to a gene: 5. The CDR3 extends over 14 amino acids. CDR3 DNA: TGCGCCAGCAGTGAGCCTAGCGGTTGGGAGACCCAGTACTTC. It encodes CASSEPSGWETQYF.

This chain links TRBV7-3 with TRBJ2-2; no clear D gene. The CDR3 has 14 residues. CDR1 is SGHTA, CDR2 FQGTGA, per germline. The V end lost 7 bases, the J end lost 0 bases, and 9 bases lay between the germline ends. The CDR3 sequence is CASKSAANTGELFF. The CDR3 DNA sequence: TGTGCCAGCAAGTCGGCCGCGAACACCGGGGAGCTGTTTTTT. Using reference TRBV7-3 and TRBJ2-2 for the parts outside the CDR3, the full variable domain is GAGVSQTPSNKVTEKGKYVELRCDPISGHTALYWYRQSLGQGPEFLIYFQGTGAADDSGLPNDRFFAVRPEGSVSTLKIQRTERGDSAVYLCASKSAANTGELFFGEGSRLTVL.

V and J are TRBV11-1 and TRBJ2-5, with 8 nucleotides matching TRBD2. CDR1 SGHAT and CDR2 FQDESV come from the germline V gene (reference sequence). Trimming at V came to 5 bases and at J to 7 bases, leaving 18 bases not matched to a gene. CDR3 length equals 17 residues. CDR3 protein: CASSHDRLAPFDGTQYF. The CDR3 nucleotides read TGTGCCAGCAGCCACGATAGACTAGCGCCTTTTGACGGGACCCAGTACTTC.

The chain employs TRBV19 and TRBJ2-6, with unresolved D. V was trimmed by 3 bases and J by 2 bases, leaving 5 bases between them. The CDR3 extends over 14 amino acids. Germline V CDR1 and CDR2: LNHDA, SQIVND (reference sequence). CDR3 DNA: TGTGCCAGTAGTATCTGGGCTGGGGCCAACGTCCTGACTTTC. Translated: CASSIWAGANVLTF. The full variable domain, completed using reference TRBV19 and TRBJ2-6, is DGGITQSPKYLFRKEGQNVTLSCEQNLNHDAMYWYRQDPGQGLRLIYYSQIVNDFQKGDIAEGYSVSREKKESFPLTVTSAQKNPTAFYLCASSIWAGANVLTFGAGSRLTVL.

This chain connects TRBV28 to TRBJ1-2; 7 nucleotides match TRBD1. Trimming removed 4 bases from V and 4 bases from J; junction bases left unmatched: 6. The CDR3 totals 14 residues. CDR1 MDHEN and CDR2 SYDVKM come from the germline V gene. CDR3 residues: CASSSDRAGYGYTF. For the CDR3, the DNA is TGTGCCAGCAGTTCCGACAGGGCGGGCTATGGCTACACCTTC.

On this clone: The junction departs from the called germline gene at one end, perhaps through a read error. The chain combines TRBV10-3 with TRBJ1-1, with TRBD1 as a possible D gene (5 bases). In germline, CDR1 is ENHRY, CDR2 SYGVKD. This CDR3 region has 14 residues. This chain's CDR3 is CAVRAGDKNTEAFF. The CDR3 DNA follows: TGTGCCGTCAGGGCGGGCGATAAGAACACTGAAGCTTTCTTT.